The 21 T cell receptor beta chains in this list originate from one sample, sequenced in a study of blood T cells in healthy people across ages. The authors ran a second PCR of roughly 7 to 11 cycles using a sample-barcoded 5' primer and a J-beta primer mix. Via MiXCR, TCRdb re-called the 5' RACE reads, giving one row per CDR3 protein. This sample has 1.5 million to 2 million distinct CDR3 sequences, with roughly 27% found just once. Material for sequencing was blood. These receptors originate from a woman in her thirties in good health.

This clonotype was recorded a few times. Relative to the germline gene, one junction end is altered; a read error may explain this. The V call is TRBV4-1, the J call TRBJ2-1, with D uncertain. Germline V lookup: CDR1 MGHRA, CDR2 YSYEKL. The CDR3 covers 14 residues. Here the CDR3 reads CASGQVGRLNEQFF. The CDR3 DNA reads TGCGCCAGCGGCCAAGTTGGCAGGCTAAATGAGCAGTTCTTC.

This clonotype was picked up many times. DNA for the CDR3: TGCGCCAGCAGTGAGGGGGAAGCGACAGATACGCAGTATTTT. It specifies CASSEGEATDTQYF. The V gene is TRBV5-1, the J gene TRBJ2-3, with D maybe TRBD1 (6 bases). V was shortened by 5 bases and J by 3 bases, with 13 bases between the two germline ends. Per the germline V gene, CDR1 is SGHRS and CDR2 is YFSETQ. The CDR3 spans 14 residues.

This clonotype was counted between two and nine times. This chain joins TRBV7-2 and TRBJ1-6, with D possibly matching TRBD1 (5 bases). The CDR3 is made up of 14 amino acids. Germline loops: CDR1 SGHTA, CDR2 FQGNSA. Deletions cut 7 bases from V and 5 bases from J, with 12 bases between. The CDR3 DNA is TGTGCCAGCACTACGGGACTGAATAATTCACCCCTCCACTTT. It translates to CASTTGLNNSPLHF. Filled out from reference TRBV7-2 and TRBJ1-6, the complete variable domain reads GAGVSQSPSNKVTEKGKDVELRCDPISGHTALYWYRQSLGQGLEFLIYFQGNSAPDKSGLPSDRFSAERTGGSVSTLTIQRTQQEDSAVYLCASTTGLNNSPLHFGNGTRLTVT.

The V and J genes are TRBV6-6 and TRBJ2-7, with 10 bases lining up with TRBD1. The trim removed 7 bases at V and 6 bases at J, leaving 3 bases unmatched. The CDR3 length is 12 residues. Looked up from germline, CDR1 is MNHNY and CDR2 is SVGAGI (reference sequence). The CDR3 DNA reads as TGTGCCAGCACTCGGACAGGGGGCGAGCAGTACTTC. Protein: CASTRTGGEQYF.

This clonotype appeared many times. V gene TRBV6-1 combines with J gene TRBJ2-1; 9 bases match TRBD2. CDR1 is MNHNS and CDR2 is SASEGT in the germline V gene. The CDR3 length is 15 residues. J was trimmed by 4 bases and V by 7 bases; bases with no gene match: 8. The CDR3 DNA follows: TGTGCCAGCACCTTTAGCGGGGGAATATACAATGAGCAGTTCTTC. This sequence encodes CASTFSGGIYNEQFF.

CDR3 sequence reads: CATSGSLQETQYF. Written as DNA, the CDR3 is TGTGCCACCTCGGGCAGCCTCCAAGAGACCCAGTACTTC. V and J are TRBV10-3 and TRBJ2-5, with D unclear. Germline V gene lookup returns CDR1 ENHRY and CDR2 SYGVKD. This CDR3 is built from 13 residues. Trimming cost V 10 bases and J 1 base, with 13 bases left between them.

The rearrangement uses TRBV20-1 and TRBJ1-4; TRBD1 is a possible D gene (5 bases). With 5 bases removed from V and 7 bases from J, the gap between germline ends came to 11 bases. Per the germline V gene, CDR1 is DFQATT and CDR2 is SNEGSKA (reference sequence). This CDR3 comprises 12 residues. The CDR3 loop reads CSAQGDTEKLFF. The DNA for the CDR3 is TGCAGTGCTCAGGGAGACACTGAAAAACTGTTTTTT.

This clonotype was detected a few times. V usage is TRBV9 and J usage is TRBJ2-3; 7 nucleotides match TRBD2. CDR1 is SGDLS and CDR2 is YYNGEE in the germline V gene. The CDR3 has 15 amino acids. The V gene end was trimmed by 2 bases and the J gene end by 6 bases; junction bases not matched to a gene: 9. CDR3 region: CASSVSSGSPDTQYF. The CDR3 nucleotides read TGTGCCAGCAGCGTCTCTAGCGGCAGTCCGGATACGCAGTATTTT.

Ten or more counts support this clonotype. The rearrangement uses TRBV5-1 and TRBJ2-6; possible D gene TRBD1, 6 bases. CDR1 SGHRS and CDR2 YFSETQ come from the germline V gene. The CDR3 extends over 15 amino acids. Trimming removed 2 bases from V and 4 bases from J, with 10 bases in between. CDR3 in amino acids: CASSFDRLGANVLTF. The CDR3 DNA reads as TGCGCCAGCAGCTTTGACAGGCTCGGGGCCAACGTCCTGACTTTC.

The rearrangement links TRBV6-5 to TRBJ1-2; D is unclear. The germline V gene has CDR1 MNHEY and CDR2 SVGAGI. V lost 6 bases and J 4 bases, leaving 12 bases between the germline ends. CDR3 length: 13 residues. The CDR3 loop is CASRGPSGYGYTF. The CDR3 region has the DNA TGTGCCAGCAGAGGTCCCTCGGGCTATGGCTACACCTTC.

The chain has TRBV6-5 and TRBJ2-7; D may be TRBD2 (5 bases). This CDR3 is built from 14 residues. CDR1 and CDR2 from the germline V gene are MNHEY and SVGAGI. V lost 0 bases and J lost 7, with 13 bases in between. This CDR3 is CASSYSSDNWEQYF. The CDR3 nucleotides read TGTGCCAGCAGTTACTCTAGCGACAACTGGGAGCAGTACTTC.

The gene calls are TRBV28 and TRBJ2-3; 11 bases map to TRBD2. V lost 4 bases, J lost 4 bases, and 4 bases stayed unmatched. Germline V gene data show CDR1 as MDHEN and CDR2 as SYDVKM. The CDR3 totals 15 residues. This CDR3 reads CASSSGTSGPDTQYF. CDR3 DNA: TGTGCCAGCAGTTCCGGGACTAGCGGACCAGATACGCAGTATTTT.

The CDR3 DNA is TGCGCCAGCAGCTTGGCCGATTGGAGCCAGGATGAGCAGTACTTC. This gives the protein CASSLADWSQDEQYF. V is TRBV5-1 and J is TRBJ2-5; D gene ambiguous. The germline V gene encodes CDR1 SGHRS and CDR2 YFSETQ. With 0 bases removed from V and 11 bases from J, the gap between germline ends came to 20 bases. The CDR3 is 15 residues long.

This clonotype was seen repeatedly, ten times or more. The chain recombines TRBV29-1 with TRBJ2-1, with TRBD2 identical over 9 bases. Germline V gene sequence: CDR1 SQVTM, CDR2 ANQGSEA. V trimming: 7 bases; J trimming: 3 bases; junction bases outside the gene matches: 7. This CDR3 comprises 14 residues. The CDR3 protein is CSAETSGDYNEQFF. CDR3 in DNA: TGCAGCGCCGAGACTAGCGGAGACTACAATGAGCAGTTCTTC.

The chain uses TRBV6-1 and TRBJ1-1, with TRBD1 as a possible D gene (5 bases). The germline gives CDR1 MNHNS, CDR2 SASEGT. Trimming shortened V by 4 bases and J by 4 bases, and 13 bases separated the two germline ends. The CDR3 runs to 14 residues. CDR3 in DNA: TGTGCCAGCAGTGCGACCAGGGCGACCACTGAAGCTTTCTTT. As protein: CASSATRATTEAFF.

The J gene is TRBJ2-1, the V gene TRBV10-1; no reliable D call. Germline V gene lookup returns CDR1 WNHNN and CDR2 SYGVQD (reference sequence). The CDR3 covers 15 residues. V was trimmed by 5 bases and J by 0 bases, leaving 11 bases between them. CDR3 residues: CASSPRSNSYNEQFF. CDR3 bases: TGCGCCAGCAGTCCGAGGTCCAACTCCTACAATGAGCAGTTCTTC.

This clonotype was recorded a few times. The chain has TRBV7-6 and TRBJ1-2; D possibly corresponds to TRBD1 (5 bases). The CDR3 spans 13 residues. Trimming stripped 4 bases from V and 6 bases from J, with 12 bases between. Germline CDR1 SGHVS, CDR2 FNYEAQ. The CDR3 nucleotides read TGTGCCAGCAGCTCCCCGACAGACCATGGCTACACCTTC. Translated, it gives CASSSPTDHGYTF.

In this sample, this clonotype turned up many times. The chain has TRBV5-1 and TRBJ2-5; the match to TRBD2 covers 10 bases. J lost 2 bases, V lost 1 base, and 2 bases had no gene match. CDR1 is SGHRS and CDR2 is YFSETQ in the germline V gene. The CDR3 spans 15 residues. The CDR3 loop reads CASSLLLAGQETQYF. As DNA, the CDR3 is TGCGCCAGCAGCTTGCTACTAGCGGGACAAGAGACCCAGTACTTC.

The V and J genes are TRBV6-2 or TRBV6-3 and TRBJ1-6; 7 bases are shared with TRBD1. In germline, CDR1 is MNHEY, CDR2 SVGEGT. This CDR3 comprises 16 residues. The V segment lost 2 bases and the J segment 5 bases; nucleotides outside the gene matches: 6. CDR3 sequence reads: CASSYPSGTDNSPLHF. CDR3 DNA: TGTGCCAGCAGTTACCCTTCCGGGACAGATAATTCACCCCTCCACTTT.

This clonotype was picked up a small number of times. The genes are TRBV6-1 and TRBJ2-5, with D possibly TRBD2 on 5 matching bases. Trimming cost V 0 bases and J 3 bases, with 14 bases left between them. The CDR3 runs 16 residues. CDR1 and CDR2 from the germline V gene are MNHNS and SASEGT. CDR3 DNA sequence: TGTGCCAGCAGTGAAGCGCAGAGGGTTTGGGAAGAGACCCAGTACTTC. This gives the protein CASSEAQRVWEETQYF.

This clonotype was seen more than once but under ten times. This sequence joins TRBV12-3 or TRBV12-4 and TRBJ2-3; D remains unclear. V was clipped by 5 bases and J by 0 bases, with 15 bases between them. The CDR3 has 16 amino acids. This CDR3 is CASSRRTTGSTDTQYF. The CDR3 nucleotides read TGTGCCAGCAGTCGCCGAACAACTGGTAGCACAGATACGCAGTATTTT.